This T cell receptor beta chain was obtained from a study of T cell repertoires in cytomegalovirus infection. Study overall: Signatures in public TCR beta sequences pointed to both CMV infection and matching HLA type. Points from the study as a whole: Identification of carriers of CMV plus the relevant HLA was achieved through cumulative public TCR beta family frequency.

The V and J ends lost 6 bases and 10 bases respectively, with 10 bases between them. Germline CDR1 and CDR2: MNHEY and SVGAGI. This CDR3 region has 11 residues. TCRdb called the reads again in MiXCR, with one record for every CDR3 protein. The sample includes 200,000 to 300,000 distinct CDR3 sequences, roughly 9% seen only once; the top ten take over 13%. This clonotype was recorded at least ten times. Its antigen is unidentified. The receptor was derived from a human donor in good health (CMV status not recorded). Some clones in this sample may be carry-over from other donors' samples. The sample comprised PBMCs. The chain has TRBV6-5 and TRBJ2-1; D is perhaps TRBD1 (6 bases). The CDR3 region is CASRPQGEQFF. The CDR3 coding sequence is TGTGCCAGCAGGCCTCAGGGGGAGCAGTTCTTC.